The subject of this entry is one T cell receptor beta chain. This sample is drawn from a study of radiotherapy plus CTLA-4 blockade in lung cancer. CDR3 length: 15 amino acids. In germline, CDR1 is ENHRY, CDR2 SYGVKD. The ends were cut back, 4 bases at V and 8 bases at J, with 18 bases in the middle. The protocol was immunoSEQ multiplex PCR, while the TCRdb copy is restricted to in-frame clones and leaves out a portion. Of some 96,000 clones detected, about 90% appear once; the ten largest clones hold approximately 4.9%. The chain combines TRBV10-3 with TRBJ2-1; a possible D gene is TRBD2 (7 bases). Here the sequenced sample was peripheral blood, taken from a patient treated with radiotherapy plus ipilimumab. This receptor was identified in a human donor with non-small cell lung cancer that progressed on radiotherapy plus ipilimumab. CDR3 amino acids: CAISVGEKGGYEQFF. CDR3 coding DNA: TGTGCCATCAGTGTCGGAGAGAAGGGGGGGTATGAGCAGTTCTTC.